Each of the 4 T cell receptor beta chains below was sequenced from the same sample in a study of Graves' ophthalmopathy and Graves' hyperthyroidism. The authors amplified TCR beta CDR3 regions from RNA transcripts. The library came from an HTBI-primed first-round RT-PCR and a second-round multiplex PCR. TCRdb recomputed calls from the multiplex PCR reads with MiXCR, one row per CDR3 protein. The data contain around 520,000 distinct CDR3 sequences, under 45% of them singletons. The sample was peripheral blood or thyroid tissue (not recorded which). These receptors were obtained from an adult man with Graves' hyperthyroidism.

This chain connects TRBV20-1 to TRBJ2-7; 10 bases map to TRBD2. CDR1 is DFQATT and CDR2 is SNEGSKA in the germline V gene (reference sequence). This CDR3 contains 15 residues. V shed 3 bases, J shed 6 bases, and the junction held 11 bases outside the gene matches. CDR3 DNA: TGCAGTGCTAGGCCCGGAGCGGGGGGGCCTCGCGAGCAGTACTTC. The encoded protein is CSARPGAGGPREQYF.

This clonotype was observed a few times. The chain uses TRBV29-1 and TRBJ2-3; TRBD1 matches at 7 bases. Losses at the gene ends were 4 bases for V and 2 bases for J; bases not matched to a gene: 6. There are 14 residues in the CDR3. Germline CDR1 SQVTM, CDR2 ANQGSEA. CDR3 protein: CSVGKGATTDTQYF. CDR3 in DNA: TGCAGCGTTGGAAAGGGGGCGACCACAGATACGCAGTATTTT.

This clonotype was counted ten times or more. This sequence joins TRBV12-3 or TRBV12-4 and TRBJ2-5; 8 nucleotides line up with TRBD2. Trimming removed 5 bases from V and 4 bases from J; junction bases left unmatched: 9. The CDR3 is 15 amino acids. The CDR3 coding sequence is TGTGCCAGCAGTGCAAGCGGGAGTCAGGCAGAGACCCAGTACTTC. It encodes CASSASGSQAETQYF.

The rearrangement links TRBV7-9 to TRBJ2-1; 9 nucleotides align to TRBD2. Germline V gene data show CDR1 as SEHNR and CDR2 as FQNEAQ (reference sequence). J was trimmed by 5 bases and V by 5 bases; bases with no gene match: 10. The CDR3 length is 16 residues. CDR3 region: CASSVRLLAGDNEQFF. CDR3 coding DNA: TGTGCCAGCAGCGTAAGGTTACTAGCGGGCGACAATGAGCAGTTCTTC.